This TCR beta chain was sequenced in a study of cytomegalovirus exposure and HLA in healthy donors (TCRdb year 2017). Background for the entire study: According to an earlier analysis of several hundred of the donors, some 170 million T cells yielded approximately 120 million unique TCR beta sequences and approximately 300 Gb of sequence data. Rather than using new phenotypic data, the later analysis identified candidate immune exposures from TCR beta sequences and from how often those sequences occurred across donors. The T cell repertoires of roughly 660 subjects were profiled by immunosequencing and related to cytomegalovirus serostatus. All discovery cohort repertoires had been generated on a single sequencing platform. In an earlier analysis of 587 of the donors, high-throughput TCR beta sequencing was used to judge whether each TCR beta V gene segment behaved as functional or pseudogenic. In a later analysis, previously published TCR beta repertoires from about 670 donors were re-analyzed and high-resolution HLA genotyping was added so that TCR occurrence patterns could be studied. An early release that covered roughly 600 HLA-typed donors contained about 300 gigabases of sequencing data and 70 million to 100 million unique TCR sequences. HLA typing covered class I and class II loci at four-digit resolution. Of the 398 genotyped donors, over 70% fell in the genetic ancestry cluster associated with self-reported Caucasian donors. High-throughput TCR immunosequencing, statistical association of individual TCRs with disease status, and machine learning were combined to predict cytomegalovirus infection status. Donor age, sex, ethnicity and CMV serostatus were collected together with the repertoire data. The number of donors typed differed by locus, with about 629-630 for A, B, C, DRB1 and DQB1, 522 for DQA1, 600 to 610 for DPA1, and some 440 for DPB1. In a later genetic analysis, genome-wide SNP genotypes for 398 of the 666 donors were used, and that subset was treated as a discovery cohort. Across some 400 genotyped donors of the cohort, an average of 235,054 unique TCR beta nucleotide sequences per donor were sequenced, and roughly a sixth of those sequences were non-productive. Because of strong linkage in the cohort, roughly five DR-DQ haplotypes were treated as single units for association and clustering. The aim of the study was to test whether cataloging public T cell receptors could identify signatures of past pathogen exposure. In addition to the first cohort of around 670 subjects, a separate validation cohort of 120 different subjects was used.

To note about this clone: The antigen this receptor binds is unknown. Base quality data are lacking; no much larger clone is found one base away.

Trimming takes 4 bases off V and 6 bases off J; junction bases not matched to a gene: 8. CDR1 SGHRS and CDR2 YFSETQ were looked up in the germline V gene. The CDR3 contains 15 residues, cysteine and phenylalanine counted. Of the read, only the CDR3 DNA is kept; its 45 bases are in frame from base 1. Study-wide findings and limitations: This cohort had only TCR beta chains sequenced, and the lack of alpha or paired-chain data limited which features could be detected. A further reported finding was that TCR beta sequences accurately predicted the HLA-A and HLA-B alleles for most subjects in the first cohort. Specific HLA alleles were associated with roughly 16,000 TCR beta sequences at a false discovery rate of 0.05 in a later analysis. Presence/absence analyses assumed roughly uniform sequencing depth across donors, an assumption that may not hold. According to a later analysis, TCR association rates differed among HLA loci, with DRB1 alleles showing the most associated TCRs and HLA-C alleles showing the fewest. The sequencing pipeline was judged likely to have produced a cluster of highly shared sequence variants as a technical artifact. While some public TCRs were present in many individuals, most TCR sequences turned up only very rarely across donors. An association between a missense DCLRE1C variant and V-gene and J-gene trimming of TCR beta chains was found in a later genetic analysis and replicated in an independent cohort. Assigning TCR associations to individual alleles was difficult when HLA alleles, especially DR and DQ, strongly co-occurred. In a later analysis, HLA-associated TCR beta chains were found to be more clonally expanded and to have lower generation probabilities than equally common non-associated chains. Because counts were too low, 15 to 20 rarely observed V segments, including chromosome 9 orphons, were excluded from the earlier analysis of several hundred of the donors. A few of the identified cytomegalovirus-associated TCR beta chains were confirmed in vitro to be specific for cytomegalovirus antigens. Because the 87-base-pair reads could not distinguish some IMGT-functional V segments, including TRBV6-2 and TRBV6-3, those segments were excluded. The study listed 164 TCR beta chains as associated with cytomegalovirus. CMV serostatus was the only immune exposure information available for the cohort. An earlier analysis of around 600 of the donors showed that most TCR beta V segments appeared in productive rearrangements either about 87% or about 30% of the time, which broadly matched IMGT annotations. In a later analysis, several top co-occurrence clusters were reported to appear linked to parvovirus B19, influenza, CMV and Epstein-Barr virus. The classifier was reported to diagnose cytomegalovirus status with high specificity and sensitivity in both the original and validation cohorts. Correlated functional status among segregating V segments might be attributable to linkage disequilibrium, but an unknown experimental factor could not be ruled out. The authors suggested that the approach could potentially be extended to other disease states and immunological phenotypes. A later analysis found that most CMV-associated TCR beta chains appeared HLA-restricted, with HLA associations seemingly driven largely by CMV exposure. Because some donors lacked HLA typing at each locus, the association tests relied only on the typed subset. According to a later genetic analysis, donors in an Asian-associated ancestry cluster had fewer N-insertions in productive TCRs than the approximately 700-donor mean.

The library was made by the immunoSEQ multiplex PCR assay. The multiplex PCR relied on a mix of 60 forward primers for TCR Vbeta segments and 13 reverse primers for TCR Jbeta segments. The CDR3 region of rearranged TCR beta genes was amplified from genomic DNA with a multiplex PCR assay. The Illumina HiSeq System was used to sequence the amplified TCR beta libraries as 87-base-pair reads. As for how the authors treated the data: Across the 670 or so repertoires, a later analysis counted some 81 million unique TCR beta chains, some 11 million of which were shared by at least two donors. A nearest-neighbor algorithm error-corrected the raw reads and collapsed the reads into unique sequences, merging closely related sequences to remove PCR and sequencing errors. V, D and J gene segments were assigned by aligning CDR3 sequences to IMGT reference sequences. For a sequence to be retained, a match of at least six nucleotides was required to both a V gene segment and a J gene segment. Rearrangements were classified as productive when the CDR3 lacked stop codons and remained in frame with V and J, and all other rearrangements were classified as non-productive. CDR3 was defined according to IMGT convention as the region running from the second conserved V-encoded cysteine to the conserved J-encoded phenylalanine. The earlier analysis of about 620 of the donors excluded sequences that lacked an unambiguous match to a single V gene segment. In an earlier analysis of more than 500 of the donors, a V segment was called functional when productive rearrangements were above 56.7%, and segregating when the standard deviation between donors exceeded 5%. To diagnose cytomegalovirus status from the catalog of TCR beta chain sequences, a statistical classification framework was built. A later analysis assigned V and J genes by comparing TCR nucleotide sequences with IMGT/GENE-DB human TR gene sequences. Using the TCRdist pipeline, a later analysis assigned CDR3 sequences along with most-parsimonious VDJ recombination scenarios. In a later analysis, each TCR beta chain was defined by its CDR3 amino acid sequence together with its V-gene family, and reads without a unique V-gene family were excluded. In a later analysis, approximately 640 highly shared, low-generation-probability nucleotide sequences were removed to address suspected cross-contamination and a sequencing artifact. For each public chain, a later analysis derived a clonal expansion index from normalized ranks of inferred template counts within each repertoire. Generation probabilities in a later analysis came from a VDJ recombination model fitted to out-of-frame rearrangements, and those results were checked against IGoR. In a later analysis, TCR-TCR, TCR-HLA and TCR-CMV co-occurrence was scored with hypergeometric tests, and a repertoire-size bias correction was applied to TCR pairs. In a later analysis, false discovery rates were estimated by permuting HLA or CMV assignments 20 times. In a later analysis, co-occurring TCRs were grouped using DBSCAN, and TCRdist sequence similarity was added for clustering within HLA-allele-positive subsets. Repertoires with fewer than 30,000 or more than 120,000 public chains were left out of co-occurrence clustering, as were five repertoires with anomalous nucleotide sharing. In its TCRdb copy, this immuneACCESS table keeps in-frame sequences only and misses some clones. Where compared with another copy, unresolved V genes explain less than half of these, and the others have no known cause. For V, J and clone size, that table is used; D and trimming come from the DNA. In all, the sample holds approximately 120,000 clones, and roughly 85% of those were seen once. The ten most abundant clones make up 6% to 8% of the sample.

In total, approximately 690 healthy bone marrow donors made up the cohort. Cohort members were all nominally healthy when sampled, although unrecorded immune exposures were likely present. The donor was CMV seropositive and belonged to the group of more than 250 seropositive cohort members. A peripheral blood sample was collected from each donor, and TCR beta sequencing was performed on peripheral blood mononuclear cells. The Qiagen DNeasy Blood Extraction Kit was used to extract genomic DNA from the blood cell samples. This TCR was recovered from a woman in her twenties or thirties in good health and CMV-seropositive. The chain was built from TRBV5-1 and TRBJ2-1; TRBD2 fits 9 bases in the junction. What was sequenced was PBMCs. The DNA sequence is TGCGCCAGCAGCCGGCGGCTAGCGGGGCTCAATGAGCAGTTCTTC. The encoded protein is CASSRRLAGLNEQFF.